The sequence of this T cell receptor beta chain was determined in a study of T cells in Graves' hyperthyroidism and ophthalmopathy. This clonotype was counted a single time. The CDR3 runs to 13 residues. Germline V lookup: CDR1 SEHNR, CDR2 FQNEAQ (reference sequence). Trimming cost V 7 bases and J 1 base, with 10 bases left between them. The investigators amplified TCR beta CDR3 regions from RNA transcripts. The primer set for the first-round RT-PCR of the TCR CDR3 was HTBI. TCRdb ran MiXCR on the multiplex PCR reads and lists one entry per CDR3 protein. The table lists 350,000 to 450,000 distinct CDR3 sequences, about 15% of them singletons, with approximately 11% in the top ten.

The chain is built from TRBV7-9 and TRBJ1-1; perhaps TRBD1 as D (5 bases). This clonotype was sampled from a woman aged 60 to 75 with Graves' hyperthyroidism. The sample taken for sequencing was blood. The CDR3 here is CASTRQTNTEAFF. In DNA form, the CDR3 reads TGTGCCAGCACTAGACAGACGAACACTGAAGCTTTCTTT.